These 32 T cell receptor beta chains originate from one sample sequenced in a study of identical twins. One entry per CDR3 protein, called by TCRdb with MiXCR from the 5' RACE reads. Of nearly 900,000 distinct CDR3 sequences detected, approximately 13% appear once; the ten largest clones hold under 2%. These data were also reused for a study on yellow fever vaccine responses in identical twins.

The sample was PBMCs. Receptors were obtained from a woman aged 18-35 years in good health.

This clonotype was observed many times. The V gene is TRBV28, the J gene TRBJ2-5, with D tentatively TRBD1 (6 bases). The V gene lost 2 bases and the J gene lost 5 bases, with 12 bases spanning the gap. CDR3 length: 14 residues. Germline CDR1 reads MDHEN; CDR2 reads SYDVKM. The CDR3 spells CASSLEGVGETQYF. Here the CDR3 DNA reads TGTGCCAGCAGTTTAGAGGGGGTCGGGGAGACCCAGTACTTC. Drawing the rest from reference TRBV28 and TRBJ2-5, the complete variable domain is DVKVTQSSRYLVKRTGEKVFLECVQDMDHENMFWYRQDPGLGLRLIYFSYDVKMKEKGDIPEGYSVSREKKERFSLILESASTNQTSMYLCASSLEGVGETQYFGPGTRLLVL.

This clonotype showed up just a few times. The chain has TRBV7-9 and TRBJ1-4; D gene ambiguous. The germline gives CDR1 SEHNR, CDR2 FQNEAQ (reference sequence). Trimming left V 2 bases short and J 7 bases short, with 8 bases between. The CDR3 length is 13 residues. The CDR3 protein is CASSLREVEKLFF. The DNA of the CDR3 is TGTGCCAGCAGCTTACGGGAGGTTGAAAAACTGTTTTTT.

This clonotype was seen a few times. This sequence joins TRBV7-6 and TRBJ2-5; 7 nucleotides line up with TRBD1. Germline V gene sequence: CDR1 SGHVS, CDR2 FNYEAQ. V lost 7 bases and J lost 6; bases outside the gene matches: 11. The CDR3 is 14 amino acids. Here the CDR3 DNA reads TGTGCCAGCATGCAGACAGGGAATGAGAAGACCCAGTACTTC. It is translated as CASMQTGNEKTQYF.

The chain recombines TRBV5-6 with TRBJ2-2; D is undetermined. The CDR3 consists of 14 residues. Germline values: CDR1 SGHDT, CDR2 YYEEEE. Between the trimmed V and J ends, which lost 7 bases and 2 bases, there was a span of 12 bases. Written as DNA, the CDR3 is TGTGCCAGCCTCTCCTACCTTAACACCGGGGAGCTGTTTTTT. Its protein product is CASLSYLNTGELFF.

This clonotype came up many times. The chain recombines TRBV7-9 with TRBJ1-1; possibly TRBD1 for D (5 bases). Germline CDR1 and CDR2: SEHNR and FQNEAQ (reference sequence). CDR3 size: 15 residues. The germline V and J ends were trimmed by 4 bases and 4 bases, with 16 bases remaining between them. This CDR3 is CASSSTGLTRTEAFF. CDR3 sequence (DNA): TGTGCCAGCAGCTCAACAGGACTGACGCGCACTGAAGCTTTCTTT.

Written as DNA, the CDR3 is TGTGCCAGCAGTCCCACTGCGAGTGATGGCACCGGGGAGCTGTTTTTT. Translating it yields CASSPTASDGTGELFF. V gene TRBV28 combines with J gene TRBJ2-2; D call uncertain. V lost 5 bases and J 4 bases, leaving 17 bases between the germline ends. The CDR3 loop spans 16 amino acids. Germline values: CDR1 MDHEN, CDR2 SYDVKM.

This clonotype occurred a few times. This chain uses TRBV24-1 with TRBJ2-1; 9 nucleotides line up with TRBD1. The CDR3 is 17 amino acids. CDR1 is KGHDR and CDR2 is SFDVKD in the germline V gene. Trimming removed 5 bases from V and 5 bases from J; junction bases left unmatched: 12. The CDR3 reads CATSGEDRGRGDNEQFF. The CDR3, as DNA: TGTGCCACCAGTGGAGAGGACAGGGGACGAGGGGACAATGAGCAGTTCTTC.

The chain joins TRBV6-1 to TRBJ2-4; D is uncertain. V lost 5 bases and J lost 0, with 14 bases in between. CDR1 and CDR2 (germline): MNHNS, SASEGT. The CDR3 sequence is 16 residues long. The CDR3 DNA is TGTGCCAGCAGTCTCTCACTGGTGTTAGCCAAAAACATTCAGTACTTC. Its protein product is CASSLSLVLAKNIQYF.

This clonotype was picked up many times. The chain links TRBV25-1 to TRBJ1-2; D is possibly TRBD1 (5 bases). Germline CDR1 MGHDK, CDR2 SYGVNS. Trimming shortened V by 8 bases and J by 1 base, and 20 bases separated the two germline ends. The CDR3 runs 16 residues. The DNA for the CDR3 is TGTGCCAGCCAACCGGGCTCGCAAGGGGTTAACTATGGCTACACCTTC. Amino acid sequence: CASQPGSQGVNYGYTF.

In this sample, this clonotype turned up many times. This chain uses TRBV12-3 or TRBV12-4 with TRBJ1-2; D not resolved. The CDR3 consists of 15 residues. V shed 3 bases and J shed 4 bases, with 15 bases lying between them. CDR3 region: CASSFFKATSYGYTF. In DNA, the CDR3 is TGTGCCAGCAGTTTTTTTAAGGCGACATCCTATGGCTACACCTTC.

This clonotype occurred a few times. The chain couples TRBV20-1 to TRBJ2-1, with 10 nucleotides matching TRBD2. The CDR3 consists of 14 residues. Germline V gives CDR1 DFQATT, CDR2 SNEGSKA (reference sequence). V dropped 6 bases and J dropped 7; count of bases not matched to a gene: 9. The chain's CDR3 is CSALVAGGLNEQFF. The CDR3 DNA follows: TGCAGTGCCCTCGTAGCGGGAGGTTTGAATGAGCAGTTCTTC.

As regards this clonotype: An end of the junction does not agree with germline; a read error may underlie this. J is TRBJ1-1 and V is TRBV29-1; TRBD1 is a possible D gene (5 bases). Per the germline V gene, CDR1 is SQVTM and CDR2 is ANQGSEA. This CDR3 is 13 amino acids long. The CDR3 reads CSVEGGMNIEAFF. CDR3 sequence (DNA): TGCAGCGTTGAAGGGGGCATGAACATTGAAGCTTTCTTT.

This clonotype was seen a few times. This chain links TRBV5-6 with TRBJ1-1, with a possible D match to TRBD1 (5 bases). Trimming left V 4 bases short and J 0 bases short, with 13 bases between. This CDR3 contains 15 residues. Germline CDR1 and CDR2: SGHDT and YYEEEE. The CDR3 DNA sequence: TGTGCCAGCAGCCTGACAGAGCCGATGAACACTGAAGCTTTCTTT. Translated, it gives CASSLTEPMNTEAFF.

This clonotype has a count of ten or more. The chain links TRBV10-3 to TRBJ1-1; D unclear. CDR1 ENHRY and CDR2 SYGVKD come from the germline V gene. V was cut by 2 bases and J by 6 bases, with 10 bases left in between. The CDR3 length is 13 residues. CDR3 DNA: TGTGCCATCAGTGAGCAAAGGGAATCTGAAGCTTTCTTT. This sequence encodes CAISEQRESEAFF.

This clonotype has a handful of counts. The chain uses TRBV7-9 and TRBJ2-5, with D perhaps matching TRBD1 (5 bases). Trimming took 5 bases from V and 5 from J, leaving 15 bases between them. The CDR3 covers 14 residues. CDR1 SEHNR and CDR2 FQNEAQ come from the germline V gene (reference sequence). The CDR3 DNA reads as TGTGCCAGCAGCCCAACCGTGGACAAGGAGACCCAGTACTTC. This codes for CASSPTVDKETQYF.

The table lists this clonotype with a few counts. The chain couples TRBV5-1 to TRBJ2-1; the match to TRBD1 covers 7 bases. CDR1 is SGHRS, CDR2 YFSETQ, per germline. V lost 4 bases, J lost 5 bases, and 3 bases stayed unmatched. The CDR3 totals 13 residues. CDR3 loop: CASSRDSHNEQFF. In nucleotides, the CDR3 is TGCGCCAGCAGCAGGGACAGCCACAATGAGCAGTTCTTC. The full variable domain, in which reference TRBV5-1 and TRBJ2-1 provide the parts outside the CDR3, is KAGVTQTPRYLIKTRGQQVTLSCSPISGHRSVSWYQQTPGQGLQFLFEYFSETQRNKGNFPGRFSGRQFSNSRSEMNVSTLELGDSALYLCASSRDSHNEQFFGPGTRLTVL.

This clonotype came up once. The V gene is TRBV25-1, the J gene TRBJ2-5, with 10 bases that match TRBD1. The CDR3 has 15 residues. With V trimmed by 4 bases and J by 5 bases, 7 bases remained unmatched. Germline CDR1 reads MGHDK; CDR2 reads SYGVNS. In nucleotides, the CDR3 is TGTGCCAGCAGTGCCCAGACAGGGGGCGTGGAGACCCAGTACTTC. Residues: CASSAQTGGVETQYF.

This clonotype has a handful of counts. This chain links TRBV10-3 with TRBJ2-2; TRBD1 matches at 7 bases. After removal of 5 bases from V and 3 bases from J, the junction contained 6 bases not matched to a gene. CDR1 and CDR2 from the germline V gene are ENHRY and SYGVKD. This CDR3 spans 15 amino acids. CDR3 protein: CAISPGTGDTGELFF. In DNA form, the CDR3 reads TGTGCCATCAGTCCCGGTACAGGGGACACCGGGGAGCTGTTTTTT.

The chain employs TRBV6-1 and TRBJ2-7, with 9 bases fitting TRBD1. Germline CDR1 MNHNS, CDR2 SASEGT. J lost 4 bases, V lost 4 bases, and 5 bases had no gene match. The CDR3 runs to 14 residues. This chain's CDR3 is CASSARTGAYEQYV. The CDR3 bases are TGTGCCAGCAGTGCAAGGACAGGGGCGTACGAGCAGTACGTC.

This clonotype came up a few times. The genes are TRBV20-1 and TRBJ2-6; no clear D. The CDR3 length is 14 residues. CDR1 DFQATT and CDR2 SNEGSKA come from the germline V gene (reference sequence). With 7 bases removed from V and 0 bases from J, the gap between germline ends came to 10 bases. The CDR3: CSVRHRSGANVLTF. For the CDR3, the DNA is TGCAGTGTACGGCATCGCTCTGGGGCCAACGTCCTGACTTTC.

The CDR3 here is CASSPREQGRFEQYV. CDR3 coding DNA: TGTGCCAGCAGCCCCCGGGAGCAGGGGCGTTTCGAGCAGTACGTC. V and J are TRBV7-9 and TRBJ2-7; D assignment may be TRBD1 or TRBD2 (6 bases each). Germline assignment: CDR1 SEHNR and CDR2 FQNEAQ (reference sequence). The CDR3 consists of 15 residues. V was trimmed by 5 bases and J by 6 bases, leaving 20 bases between them.

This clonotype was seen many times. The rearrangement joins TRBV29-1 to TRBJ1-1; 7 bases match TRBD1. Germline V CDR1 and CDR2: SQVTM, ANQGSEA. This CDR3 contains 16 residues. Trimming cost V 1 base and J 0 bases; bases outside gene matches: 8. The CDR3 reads CSVEGQGRGVNTEAFF. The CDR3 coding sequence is TGCAGCGTTGAAGGACAGGGAAGAGGAGTGAACACTGAAGCTTTCTTT. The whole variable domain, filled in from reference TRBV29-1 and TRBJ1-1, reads SAVISQKPSRDICQRGTSLTIQCQVDSQVTMMFWYRQQPGQSLTLIATANQGSEATYESGFVIDKFPISRPNLTFSTLTVSNMSPEDSSIYLCSVEGQGRGVNTEAFFGQGTRLTVV.

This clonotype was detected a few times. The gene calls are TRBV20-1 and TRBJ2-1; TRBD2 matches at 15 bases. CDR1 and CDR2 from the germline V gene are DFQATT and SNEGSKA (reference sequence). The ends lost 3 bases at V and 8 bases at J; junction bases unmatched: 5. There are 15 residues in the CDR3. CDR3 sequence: CSASIGTSGGYEQFF. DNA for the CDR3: TGCAGTGCTAGTATTGGGACTAGCGGGGGGTATGAGCAGTTCTTC.

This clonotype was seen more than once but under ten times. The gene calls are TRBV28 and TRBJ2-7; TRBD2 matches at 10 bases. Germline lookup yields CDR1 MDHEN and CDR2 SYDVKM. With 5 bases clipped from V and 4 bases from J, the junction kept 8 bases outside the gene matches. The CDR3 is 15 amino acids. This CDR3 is CASSTSSGSRYEQYF. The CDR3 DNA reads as TGTGCCAGCAGTACTTCTAGCGGGAGTAGGTACGAGCAGTACTTC. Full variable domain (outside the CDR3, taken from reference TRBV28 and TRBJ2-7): DVKVTQSSRYLVKRTGEKVFLECVQDMDHENMFWYRQDPGLGLRLIYFSYDVKMKEKGDIPEGYSVSREKKERFSLILESASTNQTSMYLCASSTSSGSRYEQYFGPGTRLTVT.

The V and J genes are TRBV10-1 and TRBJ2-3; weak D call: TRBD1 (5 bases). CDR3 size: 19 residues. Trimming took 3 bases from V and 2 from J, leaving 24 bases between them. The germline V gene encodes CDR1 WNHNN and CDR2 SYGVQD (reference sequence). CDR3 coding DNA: TGCGCCAGCAGTGATTTAATGAGATTCTGGGGCCAGAACACAGATACGCAGTATTTT. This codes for CASSDLMRFWGQNTDTQYF.

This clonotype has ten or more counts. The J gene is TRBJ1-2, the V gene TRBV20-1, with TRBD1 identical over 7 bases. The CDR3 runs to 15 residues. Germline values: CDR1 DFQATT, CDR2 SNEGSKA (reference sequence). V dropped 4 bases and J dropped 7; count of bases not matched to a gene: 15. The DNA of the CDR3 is TGCAGTGCTAACACCGCGACAGGGCTGGGCGGTGGCTACACCTTC. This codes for CSANTATGLGGGYTF.

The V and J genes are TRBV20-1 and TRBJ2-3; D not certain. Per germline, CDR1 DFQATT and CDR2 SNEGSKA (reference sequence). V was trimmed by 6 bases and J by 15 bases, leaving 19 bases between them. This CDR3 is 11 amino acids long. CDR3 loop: CSAGPTQYNYF. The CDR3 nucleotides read TGCAGTGCCGGCCCCACTCAATACAACTATTTT.

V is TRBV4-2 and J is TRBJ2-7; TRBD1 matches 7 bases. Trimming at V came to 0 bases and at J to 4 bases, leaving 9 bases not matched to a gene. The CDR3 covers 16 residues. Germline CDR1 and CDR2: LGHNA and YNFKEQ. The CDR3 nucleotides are TGTGCCAGCAGCCAAGATGAAGGGACAGTGAGATACGAGCAGTACTTC. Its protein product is CASSQDEGTVRYEQYF.

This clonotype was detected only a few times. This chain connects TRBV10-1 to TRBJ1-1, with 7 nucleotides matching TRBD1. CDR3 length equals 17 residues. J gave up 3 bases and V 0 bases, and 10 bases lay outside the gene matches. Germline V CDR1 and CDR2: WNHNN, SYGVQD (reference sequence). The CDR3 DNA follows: TGCGCCAGCAGTGAGTCGTTTAGACGGGACAGTTACACTGAAGCTTTCTTT. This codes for CASSESFRRDSYTEAFF.

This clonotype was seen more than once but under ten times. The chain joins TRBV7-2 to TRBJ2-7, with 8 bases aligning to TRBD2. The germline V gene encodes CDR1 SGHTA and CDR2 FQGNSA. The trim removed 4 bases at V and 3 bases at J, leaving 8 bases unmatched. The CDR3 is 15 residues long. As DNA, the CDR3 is TGTGCCAGCAGCTCCAGCGGGAGTTTCCACTACGAGCAGTACTTC. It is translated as CASSSSGSFHYEQYF.

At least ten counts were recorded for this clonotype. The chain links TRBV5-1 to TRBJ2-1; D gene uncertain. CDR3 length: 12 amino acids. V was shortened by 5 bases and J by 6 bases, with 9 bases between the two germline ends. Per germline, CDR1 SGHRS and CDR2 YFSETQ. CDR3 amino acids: CASSFTVNEQFF. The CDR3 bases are TGCGCCAGCAGTTTCACAGTCAATGAGCAGTTCTTC.

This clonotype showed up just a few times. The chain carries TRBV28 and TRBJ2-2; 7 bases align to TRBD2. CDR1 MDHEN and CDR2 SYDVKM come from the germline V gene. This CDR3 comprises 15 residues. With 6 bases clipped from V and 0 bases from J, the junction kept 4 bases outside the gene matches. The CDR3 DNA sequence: TGTGCCAGCAGCCGACGGGGGGCGAACACCGGGGAGCTGTTTTTT. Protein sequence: CASSRRGANTGELFF.